A selection of T cell receptor beta chains follows, all from one sample in a study of T cells in Graves' hyperthyroidism and ophthalmopathy. TCRdb analysed the multiplex PCR reads with MiXCR anew, one entry per CDR3 protein. The sample includes roughly 500,000 distinct CDR3 sequences, about 16% of them seen just once. The sample consisted of blood. These TCRs come from a woman aged 25-40 years with Graves' ophthalmopathy. Both conserved end residues are part of each CDR3. Each record gives: J gene, V gene, CDR3 protein.

J: TRBJ1-6; V: TRBV30; CDR3: CAWSVISRPMDSPLHF
J: TRBJ1-4; V: TRBV11-2; CDR3: CASSLSGGREEKLFF
J: TRBJ2-5; V: TRBV19; CDR3: CASSAPREGKRETQYF
J: TRBJ2-1; V: TRBV5-8; CDR3: CASSLFGLAGGRNYNEQFF
J: TRBJ2-1; V: TRBV27; CDR3: CASSHPGTGEQFF
J: TRBJ2-3; V: TRBV7-3; CDR3: CASSLRVQFTTDTQYF
J: TRBJ2-3; V: TRBV12-3/TRBV12-4; CDR3: CASSQNPGTRGTDTQYF
J: TRBJ1-1; V: TRBV5-1; CDR3: CASSFDNTEAFF
J: TRBJ2-3; V: TRBV12-3/TRBV12-4; CDR3: CASTPSGQYHDTQYF
J: TRBJ1-5; V: TRBV19; CDR3: CASSTPTGGTYQPQHF
J: TRBJ2-1; V: TRBV7-3; CDR3: CASSLTQGFNEQFF
J: TRBJ2-3; V: TRBV7-9; CDR3: CASSRRQGTSERGTDTQYF
J: TRBJ2-7; V: TRBV7-9; CDR3: CASSLSLAGQSYEQYF
J: TRBJ2-1; V: TRBV6-6; CDR3: CASSYSSGSLNEQFF
J: TRBJ1-2; V: TRBV7-6; CDR3: CASSALGGGWGYTF
J: TRBJ2-1; V: TRBV7-9; CDR3: CASSLTGSHYNEQFF
J: TRBJ1-1; V: TRBV5-5; CDR3: CASPMTPLNTEAFF
J: TRBJ1-3; V: TRBV6-1; CDR3: CASGEAGNTIYF
J: TRBJ2-1; V: TRBV7-9; CDR3: CASSQTTSGSDEQFF
J: TRBJ2-7; V: TRBV12-3/TRBV12-4; CDR3: CASGRPGPYEQYF
J: TRBJ1-1; V: TRBV18; CDR3: CASSPRGGGTEAFF
J: TRBJ2-7; V: TRBV13; CDR3: CASSPRTSGSGSYEQYF
J: TRBJ2-3; V: TRBV7-8; CDR3: CASTLEGRADTQYF
J: TRBJ2-1; V: TRBV3-1; CDR3: CANSRPLVQEQFF
J: TRBJ2-7; V: TRBV7-2; CDR3: CASSHRQGSSGPQYF
J: TRBJ2-3; V: TRBV20-1; CDR3: CSADPAGHTDTQYF
J: TRBJ1-5; V: TRBV28; CDR3: CASSPRGRTFNQPQHF
J: TRBJ1-1; V: TRBV2; CDR3: CASSEVLGVNTEAFF
J: TRBJ1-2; V: TRBV28; CDR3: CASSPSRAYGYTF
J: TRBJ2-2; V: TRBV5-1; CDR3: CASSLQTRGRSGELFF
J: TRBJ2-5; V: TRBV10-1; CDR3: CAITSALGGPQETQYF
J: TRBJ2-1; V: TRBV20-1; CDR3: CSARFRDSDFREQFF
J: TRBJ2-5; V: TRBV4-3; CDR3: CASSQVGRRRQETQYF
J: TRBJ1-2; V: TRBV20-1; CDR3: CGAPADSIYGYTF
J: TRBJ2-1; V: TRBV18; CDR3: CASSPTSGRSYNEQFF
J: .; V: TRBV9; CDR3: CASSVSGSADTQHF
J: TRBJ1-6; V: TRBV5-1; CDR3: CASSLIEGAYNSPLHF
J: TRBJ2-3; V: TRBV24-1; CDR3: CATSIYGTASTDTQYF
J: TRBJ2-7; V: TRBV6-2/TRBV6-3; CDR3: CASSYSGLAGTEQYF
J: TRBJ2-2; V: TRBV6-1; CDR3: CASEPGPSTGELFF
J: TRBJ2-3; V: TRBV7-9; CDR3: CASSLATSADTQYF